The entry below gives a single TCR beta chain sequence along with its context. This record comes from a study of T cells in tumors after PD-1 blockade. Assay: immunoSEQ multiplex PCR; the TCRdb copy retains only in-frame clones and omits some. The profile shows roughly 4,000 clones, around 70% of them singletons. Sample: tumor tissue, taken before anti-PD-1 treatment. The clonotype was recovered from a human donor with basal cell carcinoma.

This CDR3 reads CASSPVQGAVYEQYF. CDR3 nucleotide sequence: TGTGCCAGCAGTCCCGTACAGGGGGCCGTCTACGAGCAGTACTTC. The rearrangement uses TRBV28 and TRBJ2-7, with 9 bases fitting TRBD1. Trimming took 5 bases from V and 3 from J; bases not matched to a gene: 8. Germline CDR1 reads MDHEN; CDR2 reads SYDVKM. CDR3 length equals 15 residues.